Listed below are T cell receptor beta chains from one sample, sequenced in a study of shared clonotypes between healthy human individuals. The table came from immunoSEQ multiplex PCR; TCRdb's copy has only in-frame clones and leaves some out. The data contain about 2.1 million clones, roughly 91% of them singletons. The sample taken for sequencing was naive CD8+ T cells from PBMCs. The receptors shown here come from a man younger than 35 in good health. Some clones in this sample may be carry-over from other donors' samples. Each CDR3 is given with its conserved first and last residue. A D gene is named only where the DNA matches it firmly. Part of the rows lack a size; the others show once, few, many or a class for expanded clones.

V gene: TRBV15; CDR3 length: 14; J gene: TRBJ2-1; D gene: TRBD2; clone size: .; CDR3 protein: CASGERGSYNEQFF; CDR3 DNA: TGTGCGTCTGGAGAGCGGGGTTCCTACAATGAGCAGTTCTTC
V gene: TRBV5-1; CDR3 length: 13; J gene: TRBJ2-1; D gene: .; clone size: few; CDR3 protein: CASSLAEDNEQFF; CDR3 DNA: TGCGCCAGCAGCTTGGCCGAAGACAATGAGCAGTTCTTC
V gene: TRBV15; CDR3 length: 16; J gene: TRBJ2-7; D gene: TRBD1; clone size: .; CDR3 protein: CATSSLTTGGIYEQYF; CDR3 DNA: TGTGCCACCAGCAGCCTCACGACAGGGGGCATCTACGAGCAGTACTTC
V gene: TRBV10-2; CDR3 length: 12; J gene: TRBJ1-2; D gene: .; clone size: .; CDR3 protein: CASSDRPYGYTF; CDR3 DNA: TGCGCCAGCAGTGATAGGCCTTATGGCTACACCTTC
V gene: TRBV28; CDR3 length: 14; J gene: TRBJ2-7; D gene: TRBD1; clone size: .; CDR3 protein: CASSLLPGQYEQYF; CDR3 DNA: TGTGCCAGCAGTTTATTACCGGGACAGTACGAGCAGTACTTC
V gene: TRBV28; CDR3 length: 13; J gene: TRBJ2-7; D gene: TRBD2; clone size: .; CDR3 protein: CAGKRLADYEQYF; CDR3 DNA: TGTGCCGGAAAGAGGCTAGCGGACTACGAGCAGTACTTC
V gene: TRBV7-9; CDR3 length: 14; J gene: TRBJ2-7; D gene: TRBD2; clone size: .; CDR3 protein: CASSHGAGGYEQYF; CDR3 DNA: TGTGCCAGCAGCCACGGAGCGGGAGGGTACGAGCAGTACTTC
V gene: TRBV5-6; CDR3 length: 15; J gene: TRBJ2-5; D gene: .; clone size: .; CDR3 protein: CASSLGGHREETQYF; CDR3 DNA: TGTGCCAGCAGCTTGGGGGGGCACCGAGAAGAGACCCAGTACTTC
V gene: TRBV9; CDR3 length: 12; J gene: TRBJ2-2; D gene: .; clone size: .; CDR3 protein: CASQWDTGELFF; CDR3 DNA: TGTGCCAGTCAGTGGGACACCGGGGAGCTGTTTTTT
V gene: TRBV6-6; CDR3 length: 11; J gene: TRBJ2-2; D gene: .; clone size: .; CDR3 protein: CASSPFGELFF; CDR3 DNA: TGTGCCAGCAGTCCGTTCGGGGAGCTGTTTTTT
V gene: TRBV10-3; CDR3 length: 14; J gene: TRBJ1-1; D gene: .; clone size: .; CDR3 protein: CAISETGLGTEAFF; CDR3 DNA: TGTGCCATCAGTGAGACAGGGTTGGGCACTGAAGCTTTCTTT
V gene: TRBV27; CDR3 length: 14; J gene: TRBJ1-5; D gene: .; clone size: .; CDR3 protein: CASSRDYSNQPQHF; CDR3 DNA: TGTGCCAGCAGTAGGGATTATAGCAATCAGCCCCAGCATTTT
V gene: TRBV6-5; CDR3 length: 14; J gene: TRBJ2-7; D gene: TRBD2; clone size: .; CDR3 protein: CASSPGTSGYEQYF; CDR3 DNA: TGTGCCAGCAGTCCCGGGACTAGCGGCTACGAGCAGTACTTC
V gene: TRBV28; CDR3 length: 15; J gene: TRBJ2-7; D gene: TRBD1; clone size: .; CDR3 protein: CASSRGTGLYYEQYF; CDR3 DNA: TGTGCCAGCAGCAGAGGGACAGGACTCTACTACGAGCAGTACTTC
V gene: TRBV7-9; CDR3 length: 17; J gene: TRBJ2-1; D gene: .; clone size: .; CDR3 protein: CASSLAGRTWDYNEQFF; CDR3 DNA: TGTGCCAGCAGCTTAGCGGGGCGGACTTGGGACTACAATGAGCAGTTCTTC
V gene: TRBV7-3; CDR3 length: 17; J gene: TRBJ2-1; D gene: .; clone size: few; CDR3 protein: CASSPDGGARPYNEQFF; CDR3 DNA: TGTGCCAGCAGCCCAGATGGCGGCGCCCGACCATACAATGAGCAGTTCTTC
V gene: TRBV9; CDR3 length: 16; J gene: TRBJ2-3; D gene: TRBD2; clone size: .; CDR3 protein: CASSGPAGEHTDTQYF; CDR3 DNA: TGTGCCAGCAGCGGACCGGCGGGGGAACACACAGATACGCAGTATTTT